The 21 T cell receptor beta chains below were found in one sample sequenced in a study of cytomegalovirus exposure and HLA in healthy donors. Sequencing used immunoSEQ multiplex PCR; TCRdb keeps in-frame clones, though not all of them. The sample lists 150,000 to 200,000 clones, less than 90% seen once, with around 2.4% in the top ten. The sample consisted of PBMCs. The receptors derive from a woman younger than 35 in good health and CMV-seronegative.

The chain links TRBV7-8 to TRBJ2-3, with 16 bases identical to TRBD2. J was trimmed by 2 bases and V by 5 bases; bases with no gene match: 4. This CDR3 is 17 amino acids long. Germline CDR1 SGHVS, CDR2 FQNEAQ. The DNA for the CDR3 is TGTGCCAGCAGCCCCGGGACTAGCGGGGGGGCCACAGATACGCAGTATTTT. It yields the protein CASSPGTSGGATDTQYF.

This chain connects TRBV19 to TRBJ2-1, with 7 bases matching TRBD2. CDR1 is LNHDA, CDR2 SQIVND, per germline (reference sequence). The CDR3 has 17 residues. V was pared by 5 bases and J by 2 bases, with 12 bases of the junction left unmatched. This chain's CDR3 is CASSASSGEGTYNEQFF. CDR3 coding DNA: TGTGCCAGTAGTGCTTCTAGCGGAGAGGGCACCTACAATGAGCAGTTCTTC. The variable domain in full, completed from reference TRBV19 and TRBJ2-1, reads DGGITQSPKYLFRKEGQNVTLSCEQNLNHDAMYWYRQDPGQGLRLIYYSQIVNDFQKGDIAEGYSVSREKKESFPLTVTSAQKNPTAFYLCASSASSGEGTYNEQFFGPGTRLTVL.

The chain is built from TRBV6-6 and TRBJ1-5; D remains ambiguous. The CDR3 spans 14 residues. The germline V gene has CDR1 MNHNY and CDR2 SVGAGI (reference sequence). The V end lost 6 bases, the J end lost 8 bases, and 17 bases lay between the germline ends. For the CDR3, the DNA is TGTGCCAGCAGCGCCGGACTGGGGTGGGAGCCCCAGCATTTT. Translating gives CASSAGLGWEPQHF.

This chain connects TRBV4-1 to TRBJ2-5; 7 nucleotides line up with TRBD1. Germline CDR1 and CDR2: MGHRA and YSYEKL. V shed 5 bases, J shed 5 bases, and the junction held 8 bases outside the gene matches. The CDR3 runs to 14 residues. DNA for the CDR3: TGCGCCAGCAGCTCCACAGGGGATCAGGAGACCCAGTACTTC. Protein: CASSSTGDQETQYF.

The rearrangement links TRBV5-6 to TRBJ2-1; D might be TRBD2 (5 bases). The CDR3 is 13 residues long. Germline V gene data show CDR1 as SGHDT and CDR2 as YYEEEE. The V end was cut by 6 bases, the J end by 10 bases, with 17 bases between. CDR3 amino acids: CASTLLGQYEQFF. CDR3 nucleotide sequence: TGTGCCAGCACCTTACTAGGGCAATACGAGCAGTTCTTC.

V gene TRBV28 combines with J gene TRBJ2-7; D perhaps matches TRBD1 (6 bases). Trimming took off 5 bases at V and 3 bases at J, with 14 bases between the two ends. Per germline, CDR1 MDHEN and CDR2 SYDVKM. The CDR3 is 14 residues long. This CDR3 reads CASSTGTLLYEQYF. CDR3 coding DNA: TGTGCCAGCAGTACCGGGACACTTCTCTACGAGCAGTACTTC.

The J gene is TRBJ2-1, the V gene TRBV10-3; TRBD2 matches at 8 bases. The CDR3 length is 14 residues. Looked up from germline, CDR1 is ENHRY and CDR2 is SYGVKD. With 8 bases clipped from V and 7 bases from J, the junction kept 10 bases outside the gene matches. The CDR3 DNA follows: TGTGCCATCCTTCCGGGACTAGAGGGTAATGAGCAGTTCTTC. Amino acids: CAILPGLEGNEQFF.

This clone was picked up a small number of times. The V and J genes are TRBV6-1 and TRBJ1-5; possible D gene TRBD1, 5 bases. The V and J ends lost 0 bases and 6 bases respectively, with 15 bases between them. The length of the CDR3 is 16 residues. CDR1 is MNHNS, CDR2 SASEGT, per germline. CDR3: CASSEALGDSSQPQHF. The CDR3 nucleotides read TGTGCCAGCAGTGAAGCCCTAGGGGACTCGAGTCAGCCCCAGCATTTT.

The chain carries TRBV2 and TRBJ1-2; weak D call: TRBD1 (5 bases). The germline V gene has CDR1 SNHLY and CDR2 FYNNEI. The CDR3 has 14 amino acids. The ends were cut back, 2 bases at V and 2 bases at J, with 9 bases in the middle. This chain's CDR3 is CASSEMDINYGYTF. CDR3 in DNA: TGTGCCAGCAGTGAAATGGACATAAACTATGGCTACACCTTC.

The sample holds one count of this clone. The chain is built from TRBV6-5 and TRBJ2-3, with 9 bases aligning to TRBD2. The germline gives CDR1 MNHEY, CDR2 SVGAGI. Trimming removed 4 bases from V and 6 bases from J; junction bases left unmatched: 5. The length of the CDR3 is 14 residues. The CDR3 here is CASSSAGLADTQYF. CDR3 in DNA: TGTGCCAGCAGTTCCGCGGGACTAGCCGATACGCAGTATTTT.

Only a few counts were recorded for this clone. The V gene is TRBV7-9, the J gene TRBJ1-1; D ambiguous. This CDR3 spans 12 amino acids. Germline-derived CDR1 and CDR2 are SEHNR and FQNEAQ (reference sequence). V dropped 4 bases and J dropped 4 bases, with 7 bases sitting between them. CDR3 region: CASSWEGTEAFF. The CDR3 nucleotides read TGTGCCAGCAGCTGGGAGGGCACTGAAGCTTTCTTT.

The gene calls are TRBV12-5 and TRBJ2-1; D possibly corresponds to TRBD2 (5 bases). Trimming cost V 2 bases and J 3 bases, with 26 bases left between them. The CDR3 spans 20 residues. Germline-derived CDR1 and CDR2 are LGHNT and FRNRAP. CDR3 protein: CASGLLGSPLASYLYNEQFF. Here the CDR3 DNA reads TGTGCTAGTGGTTTGTTGGGAAGCCCTCTAGCTTCCTACCTCTACAATGAGCAGTTCTTC. The whole variable domain, filled in from reference TRBV12-5 and TRBJ2-1, reads DARVTQTPRHKVTEMGQEVTMRCQPILGHNTVFWYRQTMMQGLELLAYFRNRAPLDDSGMPKDRFSAEMPDATLATLKIQPSEPRDSAVYFCASGLLGSPLASYLYNEQFFGPGTRLTVL.

This clone is a singleton in its sample. The genes are TRBV4-2 and TRBJ1-1; maybe TRBD1 (5 bases). V was cut by 0 bases and J by 1 base, with 6 bases left in between. The CDR3 runs 14 residues. In germline, CDR1 is LGHNA, CDR2 YNFKEQ. The DNA for the CDR3 is TGTGCCAGCAGCCAAGACGGGGGGAACACTGAAGCTTTCTTT. It specifies CASSQDGGNTEAFF.

V and J are TRBV7-2 and TRBJ2-7; unclear D gene. Germline CDR1 reads SGHTA; CDR2 reads FQGNSA. Trimming removed 3 bases from V and 2 bases from J, with 2 bases in between. This CDR3 is 11 amino acids long. CDR3 sequence (DNA): TGTGCCAGCAGCTTTACCTACGAGCAGTACTTC. This sequence encodes CASSFTYEQYF.

This sequence joins TRBV7-6 and TRBJ2-7; 11 nucleotides line up with TRBD2. CDR3 length equals 19 residues. Germline V gives CDR1 SGHVS, CDR2 FNYEAQ. V lost 2 bases and J lost 1; bases outside the gene matches: 13. CDR3 nucleotide sequence: TGTGCCAGCAGCTTATCTTTAGGGACTAGCGGTTGGGGGTCCTACGAGCAGTACTTC. Its translation: CASSLSLGTSGWGSYEQYF.

Remarks on this clone: The same CDR3 is also encoded by other DNA sequences in this sample. This chain links TRBV12-5 with TRBJ1-1; the D gene is possibly TRBD1 (6 bases). V shed 1 base and J shed 8 bases, with 11 bases lying between them. Per the germline V gene, CDR1 is LGHNT and CDR2 is FRNRAP. CDR3 length: 13 residues. The CDR3 spells CASGLEEGTEAFF. The CDR3 bases are TGTGCTAGTGGTTTGGAAGAAGGGACAGAAGCTTTCTTT.

The chain has TRBV2 and TRBJ1-2; D may be TRBD1 (5 bases). Trimming shortened V by 10 bases and J by 6 bases, and 18 bases separated the two germline ends. Germline V gene sequence: CDR1 SNHLY, CDR2 FYNNEI. The CDR3 spans 13 residues. CDR3 region: CAIPVLGEDGYTF. CDR3 sequence (DNA): TGTGCCATCCCGGTCCTGGGGGAGGATGGCTACACCTTC.

The chain uses TRBV18 and TRBJ2-5, with 9 bases that match TRBD1. Unmatched junction bases numbered 7, after V lost 3 bases and J lost 5 bases. In germline, CDR1 is KGHSH, CDR2 LQKENI. The CDR3 contains 15 residues. The CDR3 loop is CASSPLRTGEETQYF. Here the CDR3 DNA reads TGTGCCAGCTCACCGTTAAGGACAGGGGAGGAGACCCAGTACTTC.

V usage is TRBV27 and J usage is TRBJ1-2; 7 bases fit TRBD1. J was trimmed by 8 bases and V by 10 bases; bases with no gene match: 7. Germline V CDR1 and CDR2: MNHEY, SMNVEV (reference sequence). The CDR3 runs 11 residues. CDR3 region: CATRQGTGYTF. CDR3 sequence (DNA): TGTGCCACCAGACAGGGAACAGGCTACACCTTC.

This clone was observed a single time. The chain uses TRBV10-3 and TRBJ1-1; 8 bases are a match to TRBD1. This CDR3 has 16 amino acids. Trimming took 6 bases from V and 0 from J; bases not matched to a gene: 9. Germline loops: CDR1 ENHRY, CDR2 SYGVKD. This CDR3 is CAISGQGSSLNTEAFF. DNA of the CDR3: TGTGCCATCAGCGGACAGGGTTCTTCCCTGAACACTGAAGCTTTCTTT.

The chain employs TRBV6-5 and TRBJ1-3, with D perhaps matching TRBD1 (5 bases). The germline V and J ends were trimmed by 6 bases and 0 bases, with 12 bases remaining between them. CDR3 size: 15 residues. Looked up from germline, CDR1 is MNHEY and CDR2 is SVGAGI. The CDR3 loop reads CASRLTEVSGNTIYF. Written as DNA, the CDR3 is TGTGCCAGCAGGTTGACAGAGGTCTCTGGAAACACCATATATTTT.